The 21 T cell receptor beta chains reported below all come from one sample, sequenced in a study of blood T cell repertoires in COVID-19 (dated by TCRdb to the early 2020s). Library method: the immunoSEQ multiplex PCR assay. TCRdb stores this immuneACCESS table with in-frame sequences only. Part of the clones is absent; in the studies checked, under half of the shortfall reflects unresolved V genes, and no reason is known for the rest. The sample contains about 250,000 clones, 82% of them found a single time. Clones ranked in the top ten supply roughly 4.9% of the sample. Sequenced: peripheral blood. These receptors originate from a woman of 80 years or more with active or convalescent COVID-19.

The CDR3 reads CASSPRGNEKLFF. CDR3 coding DNA: TGTGCCAGTAGCCCCAGGGGGAATGAAAAACTGTTTTTT. This rearrangement joins TRBV19 to TRBJ1-4, with 7 bases identical to TRBD1. The CDR3 extends over 13 amino acids. J was trimmed by 5 bases and V by 6 bases; bases with no gene match: 3. Germline values: CDR1 LNHDA, CDR2 SQIVND (reference sequence).

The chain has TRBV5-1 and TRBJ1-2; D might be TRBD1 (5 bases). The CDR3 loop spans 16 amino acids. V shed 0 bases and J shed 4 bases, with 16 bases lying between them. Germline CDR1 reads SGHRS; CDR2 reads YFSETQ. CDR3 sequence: CASSLVRGHSPYGYTF. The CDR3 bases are TGCGCCAGCAGCTTGGTACGTGGACATTCCCCCTATGGCTACACCTTC.

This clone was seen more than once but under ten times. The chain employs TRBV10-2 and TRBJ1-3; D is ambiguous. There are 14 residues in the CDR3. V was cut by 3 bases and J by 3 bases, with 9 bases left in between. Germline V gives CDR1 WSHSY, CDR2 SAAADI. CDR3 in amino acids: CASSDRNLGNTIYF. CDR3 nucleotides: TGCGCCAGCAGTGACAGAAACCTTGGAAACACCATATATTTT.

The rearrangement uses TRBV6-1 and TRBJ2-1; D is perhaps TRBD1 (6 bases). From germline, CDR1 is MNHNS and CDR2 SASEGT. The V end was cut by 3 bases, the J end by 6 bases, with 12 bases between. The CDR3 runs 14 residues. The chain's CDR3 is CASSDRTEFNEQFF. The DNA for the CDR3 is TGTGCCAGCAGTGACAGGACAGAGTTCAATGAGCAGTTCTTC.

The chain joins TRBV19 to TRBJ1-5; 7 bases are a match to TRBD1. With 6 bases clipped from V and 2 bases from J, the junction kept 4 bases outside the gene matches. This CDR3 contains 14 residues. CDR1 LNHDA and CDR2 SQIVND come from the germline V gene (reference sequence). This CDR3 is CASSGTGGNQPQHF. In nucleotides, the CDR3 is TGTGCCAGTAGCGGAACAGGGGGCAATCAGCCCCAGCATTTT. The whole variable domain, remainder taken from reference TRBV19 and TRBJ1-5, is DGGITQSPKYLFRKEGQNVTLSCEQNLNHDAMYWYRQDPGQGLRLIYYSQIVNDFQKGDIAEGYSVSREKKESFPLTVTSAQKNPTAFYLCASSGTGGNQPQHFGDGTRLSIL.

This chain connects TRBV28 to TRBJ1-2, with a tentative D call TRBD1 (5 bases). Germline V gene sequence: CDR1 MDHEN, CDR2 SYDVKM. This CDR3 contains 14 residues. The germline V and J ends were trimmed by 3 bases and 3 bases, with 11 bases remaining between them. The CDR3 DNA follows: TGTGCCAGCAGTTTTGCGACAGTATACTATGGCTACACCTTC. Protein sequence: CASSFATVYYGYTF.

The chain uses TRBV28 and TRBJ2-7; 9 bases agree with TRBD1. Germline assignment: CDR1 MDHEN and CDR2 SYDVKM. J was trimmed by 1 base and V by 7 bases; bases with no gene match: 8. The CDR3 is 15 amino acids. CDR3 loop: CASTRPGTGSYEQYF. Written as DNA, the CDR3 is TGTGCCAGCACCCGACCCGGGACAGGGTCCTACGAGCAGTACTTC. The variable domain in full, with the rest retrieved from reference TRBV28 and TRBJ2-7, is DVKVTQSSRYLVKRTGEKVFLECVQDMDHENMFWYRQDPGLGLRLIYFSYDVKMKEKGDIPEGYSVSREKKERFSLILESASTNQTSMYLCASTRPGTGSYEQYFGPGTRLTVT.

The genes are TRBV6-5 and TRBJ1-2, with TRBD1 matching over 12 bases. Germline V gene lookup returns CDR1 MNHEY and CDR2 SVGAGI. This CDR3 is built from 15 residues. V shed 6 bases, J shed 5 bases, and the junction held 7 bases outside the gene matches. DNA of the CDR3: TGTGCCAGCAGACAGAGGGACAGGGGGCGGTATGGCTACACCTTC. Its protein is CASRQRDRGRYGYTF.

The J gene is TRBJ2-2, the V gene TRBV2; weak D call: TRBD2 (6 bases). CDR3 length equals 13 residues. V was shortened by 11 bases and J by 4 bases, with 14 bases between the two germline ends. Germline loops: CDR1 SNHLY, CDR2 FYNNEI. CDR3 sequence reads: CAGSTSSTGELFF. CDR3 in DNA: TGTGCCGGGTCGACTAGTTCCACCGGGGAGCTGTTTTTT.

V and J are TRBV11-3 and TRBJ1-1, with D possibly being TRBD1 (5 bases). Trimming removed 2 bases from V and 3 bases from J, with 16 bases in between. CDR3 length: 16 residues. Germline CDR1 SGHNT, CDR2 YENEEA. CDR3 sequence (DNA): TGTGCCAGCAGCTTATCATGGGGGGTCGAGGACACTGAAGCTTTCTTT. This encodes CASSLSWGVEDTEAFF.

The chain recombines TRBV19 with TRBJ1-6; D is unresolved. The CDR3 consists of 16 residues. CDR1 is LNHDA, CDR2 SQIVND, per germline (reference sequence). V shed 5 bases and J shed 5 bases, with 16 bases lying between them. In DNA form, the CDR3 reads TGTGCCAGTAGTGCGTATGGGTCGCGGAATAATTCACCCCTCCACTTT. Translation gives CASSAYGSRNNSPLHF.

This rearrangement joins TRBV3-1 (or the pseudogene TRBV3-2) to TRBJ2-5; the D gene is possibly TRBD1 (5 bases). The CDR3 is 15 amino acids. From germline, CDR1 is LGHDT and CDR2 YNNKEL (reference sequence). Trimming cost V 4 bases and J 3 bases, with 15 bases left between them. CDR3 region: CASSLIGARKETQYF. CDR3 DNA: TGTGCCAGCAGCCTCATAGGGGCCAGGAAAGAGACCCAGTACTTC.

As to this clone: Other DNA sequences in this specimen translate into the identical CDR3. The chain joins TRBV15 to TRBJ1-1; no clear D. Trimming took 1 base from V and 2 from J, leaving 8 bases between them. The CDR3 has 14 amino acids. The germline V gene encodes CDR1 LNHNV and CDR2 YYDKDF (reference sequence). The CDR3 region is CATSRGELNTEAFF. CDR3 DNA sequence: TGTGCCACCAGCAGAGGAGAGCTTAACACTGAAGCTTTCTTT.

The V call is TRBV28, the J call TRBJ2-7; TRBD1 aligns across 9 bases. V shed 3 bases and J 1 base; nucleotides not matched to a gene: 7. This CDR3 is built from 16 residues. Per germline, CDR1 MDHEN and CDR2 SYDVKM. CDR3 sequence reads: CASSFRQGGFSYEQYF. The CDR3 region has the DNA TGTGCCAGCAGTTTCCGACAGGGGGGGTTTTCCTACGAGCAGTACTTC.

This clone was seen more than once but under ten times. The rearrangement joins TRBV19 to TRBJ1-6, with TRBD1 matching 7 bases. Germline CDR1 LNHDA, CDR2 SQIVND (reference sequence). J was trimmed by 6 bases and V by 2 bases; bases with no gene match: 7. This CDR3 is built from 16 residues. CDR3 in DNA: TGTGCCAGTAGTATACGTGGCCGGGACAGTAATTCACCCCTCCACTTT. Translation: CASSIRGRDSNSPLHF.

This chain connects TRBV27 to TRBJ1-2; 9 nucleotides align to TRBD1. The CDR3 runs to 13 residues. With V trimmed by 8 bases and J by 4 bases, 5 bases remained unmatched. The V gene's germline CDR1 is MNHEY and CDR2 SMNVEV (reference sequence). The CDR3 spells CASGKDRGYGYTF. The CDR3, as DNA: TGTGCCAGCGGGAAGGACAGGGGCTATGGCTACACCTTC.

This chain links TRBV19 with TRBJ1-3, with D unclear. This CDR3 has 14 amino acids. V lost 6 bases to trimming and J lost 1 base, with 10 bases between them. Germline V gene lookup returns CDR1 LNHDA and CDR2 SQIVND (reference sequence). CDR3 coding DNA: TGTGCCAGTAGAGAAGGAGGTTCTGGAAACACCATATATTTT. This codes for CASREGGSGNTIYF.

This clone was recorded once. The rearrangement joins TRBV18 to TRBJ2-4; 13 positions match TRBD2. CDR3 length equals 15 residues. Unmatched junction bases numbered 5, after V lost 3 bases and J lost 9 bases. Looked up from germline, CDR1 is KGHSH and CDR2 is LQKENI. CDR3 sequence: CASSPSLAGGGIQYF. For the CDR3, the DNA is TGTGCCAGCTCACCTTCACTAGCGGGAGGGGGCATTCAGTACTTC.

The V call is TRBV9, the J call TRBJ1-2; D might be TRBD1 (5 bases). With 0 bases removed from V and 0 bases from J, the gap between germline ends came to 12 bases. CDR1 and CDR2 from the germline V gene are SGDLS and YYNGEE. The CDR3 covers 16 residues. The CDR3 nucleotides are TGTGCCAGCAGCGTAGGCGGGGGGGTAGCTAACTATGGCTACACCTTC. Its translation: CASSVGGGVANYGYTF. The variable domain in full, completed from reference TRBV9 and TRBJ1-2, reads DSGVTQTPKHLITATGQRVTLRCSPRSGDLSVYWYQQSLDQGLQFLIQYYNGEERAKGNILERFSAQQFPDLHSELNLSSLELGDSALYFCASSVGGGVANYGYTFGSGTRLTVV.

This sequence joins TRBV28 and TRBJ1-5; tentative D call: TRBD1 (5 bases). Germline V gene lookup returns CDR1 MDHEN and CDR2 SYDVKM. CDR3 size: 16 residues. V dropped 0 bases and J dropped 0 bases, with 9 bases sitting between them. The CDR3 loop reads CASSLWSTVSNQPQHF. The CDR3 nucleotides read TGTGCCAGCAGTTTATGGTCGACAGTTAGCAATCAGCCCCAGCATTTT.

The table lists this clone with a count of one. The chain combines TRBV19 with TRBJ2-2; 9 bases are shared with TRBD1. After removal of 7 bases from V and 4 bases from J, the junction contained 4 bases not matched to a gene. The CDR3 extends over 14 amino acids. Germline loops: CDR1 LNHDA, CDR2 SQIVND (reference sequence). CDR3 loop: CASKGQGPTGELFF. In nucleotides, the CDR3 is TGTGCCAGTAAGGGACAGGGACCCACCGGGGAGCTGTTTTTT.